A single sample gave rise to the 17 T cell receptor beta chains below, sequenced in a study of blood T cell repertoires in COVID-19 (dated by TCRdb to the early 2020s). Library construction relied on the immunoSEQ multiplex PCR assay. What TCRdb holds here is the immuneACCESS table cut down to in-frame rearrangements. Part of the clones is not present; checked against another copy, under half of the missing clones reflect an unresolved V gene, and the others are unexplained. The sample table contains about 480,000 clones; only one count was recorded for around 88% of them. Together, the top ten hold over 9.5% of the sample. The specimen was peripheral blood. All receptors come from a woman aged 45-65 years with COVID-19, enrolled during active disease.

V and J are TRBV29-1 and TRBJ1-1; the D is unclear. V was shortened by 3 bases and J by 4 bases, with 12 bases between the two germline ends. The CDR3 length is 13 residues. The V gene's germline CDR1 is SQVTM and CDR2 ANQGSEA. CDR3 bases: TGCAGCGTTGACGGGGAGGCCGGCACTGAAGCTTTCTTT. Protein: CSVDGEAGTEAFF.

This chain links TRBV3-1 (or the pseudogene TRBV3-2) with TRBJ1-4, with D unclear. V was shortened by 2 bases and J by 5 bases, with 12 bases between the two germline ends. The germline V gene has CDR1 LGHDT and CDR2 YNNKEL (reference sequence). The CDR3 spans 15 residues. For the CDR3, the DNA is TGTGCCAGCAGCCAAACCACGGGGATGAATGAAAAACTGTTTTTT. Its protein is CASSQTTGMNEKLFF.

The V gene is TRBV7-2, the J gene TRBJ2-7, with D possibly matching TRBD1 (5 bases). The CDR3 runs 13 residues. V was trimmed by 4 bases and J by 1 base, leaving 8 bases between them. CDR1 is SGHTA, CDR2 FQGNSA, per germline. CDR3 amino acids: CASSWGRSYEQYF. Here the CDR3 DNA reads TGTGCCAGCAGCTGGGGCAGATCCTACGAGCAGTACTTC.

V usage is TRBV7-2 and J usage is TRBJ2-2; 7 positions agree with TRBD2. CDR3 length: 15 residues. Germline CDR1 SGHTA, CDR2 FQGNSA. V lost 4 bases, J lost 8 bases, and 10 bases stayed unmatched. CDR3 coding DNA: TGTGCCAGCAGCTCCCGGGGAGGGGCCGTGGGGGAGCTGTTTTTT. This translates into CASSSRGGAVGELFF.

This sequence joins TRBV10-3 and TRBJ2-7; the match to TRBD1 covers 10 bases. This CDR3 region has 13 residues. CDR1 is ENHRY and CDR2 is SYGVKD in the germline V gene. Germline trimming cut 10 bases from V and 4 bases from J; bases unmatched to any gene: 7. The CDR3 reads CASGTGVRYEQYF. The CDR3 nucleotides are TGTGCCAGTGGGACAGGGGTTAGATACGAGCAGTACTTC.

The rearrangement joins TRBV6-5 to TRBJ2-3, with 9 bases fitting TRBD2. Germline CDR1 is MNHEY and CDR2 is SVGAGI. CDR3 length equals 16 residues. The V segment lost 4 bases and the J segment 3 bases; nucleotides outside the gene matches: 8. In DNA, the CDR3 is TGTGCCAGCAGTTCTCTTTTGCGGGGGGGAACAGATACGCAGTATTTT. Translating it yields CASSSLLRGGTDTQYF.

The chain uses TRBV19 and TRBJ1-4, with TRBD1 matching over 7 bases. J lost 8 bases, V lost 7 bases, and 7 bases had no gene match. Germline V gives CDR1 LNHDA, CDR2 SQIVND (reference sequence). CDR3 size: 13 residues. The CDR3 bases are TGTGCCAGTAAAGAGGGGGCGCAGGAAAAACTGTTTTTT. Encoded protein: CASKEGAQEKLFF.

V usage is TRBV11-2 and J usage is TRBJ1-2; the D gene is possibly TRBD1 (6 bases). Looked up from germline, CDR1 is SGHAT and CDR2 is FQNNGV. V shed 0 bases and J shed 6 bases, with 11 bases lying between them. This CDR3 has 14 residues. DNA for the CDR3: TGTGCCAGCAGCTTAGATTCCACAGGGAATGGCTACACCTTC. It yields the protein CASSLDSTGNGYTF.

The CDR3 sequence is CASSLTGSRNQPQHF. CDR3 sequence (DNA): TGCGCCAGCAGTCTGACCGGGAGCCGTAATCAGCCCCAGCATTTT. The chain couples TRBV5-1 to TRBJ1-5, with D unclear. In germline, CDR1 is SGHRS, CDR2 YFSETQ. CDR3 length equals 15 residues. Between the trimmed V and J ends, which lost 5 bases and 4 bases, there was a span of 16 bases.

This chain joins TRBV3-1 (or the pseudogene TRBV3-2) and TRBJ2-1, with TRBD2 as a possible D gene (6 bases). The CDR3 spans 16 residues. Germline V lookup: CDR1 LGHDT, CDR2 YNNKEL (reference sequence). V lost 1 base, J lost 0 bases, and 10 bases lay in between. The CDR3: CASSQGDWSSYNEQFF. The CDR3 nucleotides are TGTGCCAGCAGCCAAGGGGACTGGAGCTCCTACAATGAGCAGTTCTTC.

This clone turned up a few times. The chain links TRBV6-6 to TRBJ2-7; 10 bases are shared with TRBD1. The V gene end was trimmed by 10 bases and the J gene end by 5 bases; junction bases not matched to a gene: 2. Germline loops: CDR1 MNHNY, CDR2 SVGAGI (reference sequence). The CDR3 loop spans 11 amino acids. The CDR3 coding sequence is TGTGCCAATGGACAGGGGGACGAGCAGTACTTC. Translating gives CANGQGDEQYF.

With respect to this clone: The same CDR3 can be traced to other DNA sequences in this sample. J is TRBJ2-2 and V is TRBV7-9, with D possibly matching TRBD1 (6 bases). The germline V gene has CDR1 SEHNR and CDR2 FQNEAQ (reference sequence). V was pared by 4 bases and J by 5 bases, with 8 bases between. There are 13 residues in the CDR3. CDR3: CASSSQGTGELFF. For the CDR3, the DNA is TGTGCCAGCAGCTCCCAGGGGACCGGGGAGCTGTTTTTT.

This chain links TRBV11-2 with TRBJ1-1; no firm D call. V dropped 4 bases and J dropped 6 bases, with 18 bases sitting between them. Germline values: CDR1 SGHAT, CDR2 FQNNGV. The CDR3 totals 15 residues. The CDR3 DNA reads TGTGCCAGCAGCTCAACCGCGGGAGGCCCCGCTGAAGCTTTCTTT. It translates to CASSSTAGGPAEAFF.

The gene calls are TRBV30 and TRBJ1-2, with D perhaps matching TRBD1 (5 bases). The CDR3 sequence is 12 residues long. Between the trimmed V and J ends, which lost 5 bases and 7 bases, there was a span of 14 bases. Germline V gene lookup returns CDR1 GTSNPN and CDR2 SVGIG (reference sequence). The chain's CDR3 is CAWDLAGFGYTF. The CDR3 DNA reads as TGTGCCTGGGACTTAGCAGGGTTTGGCTACACCTTC.

The chain recombines TRBV6-5 with TRBJ1-2, with no clear D. Trimming stripped 4 bases from V and 4 bases from J, with 13 bases between. This CDR3 contains 14 residues. The germline gives CDR1 MNHEY, CDR2 SVGAGI. The CDR3 loop reads CASSWDRGSYGYTF. The CDR3 bases are TGTGCCAGCAGTTGGGATAGAGGGAGCTATGGCTACACCTTC.

The chain couples TRBV6-5 to TRBJ2-1; a possible D gene is TRBD1 (5 bases). This CDR3 is 13 amino acids long. The V gene lost 6 bases and the J gene lost 6 bases, with 12 bases spanning the gap. Per germline, CDR1 MNHEY and CDR2 SVGAGI. The CDR3 protein is CASRGQGGNEQFF. CDR3 DNA: TGTGCCAGCAGGGGGCAGGGTGGCAATGAGCAGTTCTTC.

The chain employs TRBV11-2 and TRBJ2-1; D uncertain. The CDR3 is 18 amino acids. With 5 bases removed from V and 3 bases from J, the gap between germline ends came to 23 bases. Germline lookup yields CDR1 SGHAT and CDR2 FQNNGV. CDR3 nucleotides: TGTGCCAGCAGCCTGTTCGGCCCGGCCCGGGTGGGCTACAATGAGCAGTTCTTC. Its protein product is CASSLFGPARVGYNEQFF. Full variable domain (outside the CDR3, taken from reference TRBV11-2 and TRBJ2-1): EAGVAQSPRYKIIEKRQSVAFWCNPISGHATLYWYQQILGQGPKLLIQFQNNGVVDDSQLPKDRFSAERLKGVDSTLKIQPAKLEDSAVYLCASSLFGPARVGYNEQFFGPGTRLTVL.